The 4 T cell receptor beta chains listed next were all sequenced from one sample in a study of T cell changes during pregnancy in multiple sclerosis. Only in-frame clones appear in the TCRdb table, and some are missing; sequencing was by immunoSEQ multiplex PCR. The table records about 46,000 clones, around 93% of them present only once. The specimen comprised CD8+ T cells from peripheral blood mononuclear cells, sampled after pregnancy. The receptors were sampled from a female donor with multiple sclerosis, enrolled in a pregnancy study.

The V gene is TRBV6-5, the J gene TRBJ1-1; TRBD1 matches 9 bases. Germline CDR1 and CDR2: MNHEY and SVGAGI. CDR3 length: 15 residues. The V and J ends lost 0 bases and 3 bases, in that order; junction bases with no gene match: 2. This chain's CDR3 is CASSYSTGGDTEAFF. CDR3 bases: TGTGCCAGCAGTTACTCGACAGGGGGGGACACTGAAGCTTTCTTT.

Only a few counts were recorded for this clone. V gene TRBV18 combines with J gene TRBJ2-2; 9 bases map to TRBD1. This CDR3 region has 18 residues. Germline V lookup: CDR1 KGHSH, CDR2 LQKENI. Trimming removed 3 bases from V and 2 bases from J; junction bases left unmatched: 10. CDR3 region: CASSPVPGQGINTGELFF. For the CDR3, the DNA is TGTGCCAGCTCACCGGTCCCGGGACAGGGTATCAACACCGGGGAGCTGTTTTTT. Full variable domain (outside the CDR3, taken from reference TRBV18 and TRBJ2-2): NAGVMQNPRHLVRRRGQEARLRCSPMKGHSHVYWYRQLPEEGLKFMVYLQKENIIDESGMPKERFSAEFPKEGPSILRIQQVVRGDSAAYFCASSPVPGQGINTGELFFGEGSRLTVL.

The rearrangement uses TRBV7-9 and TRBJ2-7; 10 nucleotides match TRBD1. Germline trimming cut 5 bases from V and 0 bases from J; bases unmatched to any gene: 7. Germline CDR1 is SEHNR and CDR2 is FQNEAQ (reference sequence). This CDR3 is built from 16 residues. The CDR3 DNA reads TGTGCCAGCAGCCCTACCGGGACAGGGGACTCCTACGAGCAGTACTTC. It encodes CASSPTGTGDSYEQYF.

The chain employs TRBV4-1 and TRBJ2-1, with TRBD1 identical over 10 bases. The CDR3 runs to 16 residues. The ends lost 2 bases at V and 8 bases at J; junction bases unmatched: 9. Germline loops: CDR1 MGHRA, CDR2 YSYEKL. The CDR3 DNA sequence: TGCGCCAGCAGCCAAACCCCCGGACAGGGGGGCGATGAGCAGTTCTTC. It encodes CASSQTPGQGGDEQFF.